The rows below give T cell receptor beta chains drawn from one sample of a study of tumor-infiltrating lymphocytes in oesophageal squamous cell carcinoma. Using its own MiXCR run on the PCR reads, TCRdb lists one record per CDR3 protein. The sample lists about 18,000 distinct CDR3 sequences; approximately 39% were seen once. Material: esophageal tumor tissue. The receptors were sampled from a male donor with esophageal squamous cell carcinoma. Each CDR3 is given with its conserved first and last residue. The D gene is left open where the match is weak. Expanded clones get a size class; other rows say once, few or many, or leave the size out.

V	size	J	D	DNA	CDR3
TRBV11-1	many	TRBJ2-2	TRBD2	TGTGCCAGCCGAGGCCGGGGGGCGAACACCGGGGAGCTGTTTTTT	CASRGRGANTGELFF
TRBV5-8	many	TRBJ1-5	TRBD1	TGTGCCAGCAGCTTAGCGGGACAGTACAATCAGCCCCAGCATTTT	CASSLAGQYNQPQHF
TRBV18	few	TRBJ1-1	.	TGTGCCAGCTCACCCATCCCAGAGAACACTGAAGCTTTCTTT	CASSPIPENTEAFF
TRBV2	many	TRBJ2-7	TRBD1	TGTGCCAGCAGTGATCCGTCCCGACAGGGTGGCTACGAGCAGTACTTC	CASSDPSRQGGYEQYF
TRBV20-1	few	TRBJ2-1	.	TGCAGTGCTAGCACCACTAGCTCCGGTGAGCAGTTCTTC	CSASTTSSGEQFF
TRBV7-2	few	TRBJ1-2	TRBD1	TGTGCCAGCAGCTTAGGAGGTGGACAGGGGTACTATGGCTACACCTTC	CASSLGGGQGYYGYTF
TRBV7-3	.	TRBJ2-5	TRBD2	TGTGCCAGCAGCTTACTACCCCCGGGACTAGCGGGGGGGAGGGGATACAATGAGCAGTACTTC	CASSLLPPGLAGGRGYNEQYF
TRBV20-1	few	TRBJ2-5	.	TGCAGTGCTAGAGTTAGCCTAGCAGAGACCCAGTACTTC	CSARVSLAETQYF
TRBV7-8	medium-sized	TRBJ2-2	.	TGTGCCAGCAGCTGGGACCGACTAGCCGGGGAGCTGTTTTTT	CASSWDRLAGELFF
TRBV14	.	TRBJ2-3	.	TGTGCCAGCAGCGACCGGAATGGGGGGGGCGCAGATACGCAGTATTTT	CASSDRNGGGADTQYF
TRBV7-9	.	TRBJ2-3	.	TGTGCCAGCAACCCCGCGGGGCGGATTAACACCGGGGAGCTGTATTTT	CASNPAGRINTGELYF
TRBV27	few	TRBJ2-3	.	TGTGCCAGCAGTTTATGGGGGACTTCTAGCACAGATACGCAGTATTTT	CASSLWGTSSTDTQYF
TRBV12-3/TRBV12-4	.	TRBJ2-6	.	.	CASINRGLGRTPHVRAVLRF
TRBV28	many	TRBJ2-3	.	TGTGCCAGCAGTCCCAGGATAGATACGCAGTATTTT	CASSPRIDTQYF
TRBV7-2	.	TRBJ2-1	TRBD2	TGTGCCAGCAGCTTAGACGGGACTAGGAGGGCTGTTGAGCAGTTCTTC	CASSLDGTRRAVEQFF
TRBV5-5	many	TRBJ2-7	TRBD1	TGTGCCAGCAGCGTCCCGGGACAGGGCTACGAGCAGTACTTC	CASSVPGQGYEQYF
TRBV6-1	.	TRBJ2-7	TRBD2	TGTGCCAGCAGTCCCATGGCAAACCCGGGGGGTGAGCAGTACTTC	CASSPMANPGGEQYF
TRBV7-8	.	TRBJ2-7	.	TGTGCCAGCAGCTACCTTCATGGGGGGTCCTACAATGAGCAGTACTTC	CASSYLHGGSYNEQYF
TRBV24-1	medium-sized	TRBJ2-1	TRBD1	TGTGCCACCAGTGACCCCGGGACAGGGGGCGCGATTGGCTCCTACAATGAGCAGTTCTTC	CATSDPGTGGAIGSYNEQFF
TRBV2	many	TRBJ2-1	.	TGTGCCACCGGACACCAGAGCTATGAGCAGTTCTTC	CATGHQSYEQFF
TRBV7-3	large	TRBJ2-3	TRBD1	TGTGCCAGCAGTTCCGGACAGGTTGCAGATACGCAGTATTTT	CASSSGQVADTQYF
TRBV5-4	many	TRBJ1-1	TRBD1	TGTGCCAGCAGCTTGGAGCAGGGGGCGTCGGGCACTGAAGCTTTCTTT	CASSLEQGASGTEAFF
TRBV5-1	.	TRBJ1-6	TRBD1	TGCGCCAGCAGCTCTGGGACAGGGCCTTCACCCCTCCACTTT	CASSSGTGPSPLHF
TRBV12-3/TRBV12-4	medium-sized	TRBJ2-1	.	TGTGCCAGCATCAAGGGGGACGTAGGGGAGCAGTTCTTC	CASIKGDVGEQFF
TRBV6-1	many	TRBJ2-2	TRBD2	TGTGCCACCATGGGACTAGCGGGGGGGAGCTGGACCGGGGAGCTGTTTTTT	CATMGLAGGSWTGELFF
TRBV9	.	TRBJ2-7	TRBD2	TGTGCCAGCAGCGTAGTGTGGGGAGGGGAGCAGTACTTC	CASSVVWGGEQYF
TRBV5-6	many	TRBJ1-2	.	TGTGCCAGCAGCCCCGACAGAATTAACTATGGCTACACCTTC	CASSPDRINYGYTF
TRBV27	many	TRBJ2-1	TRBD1	TGTGCCAGCAGAAACAGGGGTTTGCTAGTCAATGAGCAGTTCTTC	CASRNRGLLVNEQFF
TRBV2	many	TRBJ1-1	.	TGTGCCAGCGTCTCAATGAGGGGCACTGAAGCTTTCTTT	CASVSMRGTEAFF
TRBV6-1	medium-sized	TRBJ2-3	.	TGTGCCAGCAGTAGGACGGATACTGCTCCAGATACGCAGTATTTT	CASSRTDTAPDTQYF
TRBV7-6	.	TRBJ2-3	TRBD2	TGTGCCAGCAGCTCCACAGCGGGAGCTAGCACAGATACGCAGTATTTT	CASSSTAGASTDTQYF
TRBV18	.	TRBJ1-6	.	TGTGCCACTCGAAGCTCCTATAATTCACCCCTCCACTTT	CATRSSYNSPLHF
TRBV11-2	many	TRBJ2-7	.	TGTGCCAGCAGCTTAAATGGGGGGCAGGTCTACGAGCAGTACTTC	CASSLNGGQVYEQYF
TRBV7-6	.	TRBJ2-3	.	TGTGCCAGCAGCTTAGGGGGGGCGCGAACCACAGATACGCAGTATTTT	CASSLGGARTTDTQYF
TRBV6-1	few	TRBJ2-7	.	TGTGCCAGCAGTGAAGTCCTTTCTTACGAGCAGTACTTC	CASSEVLSYEQYF
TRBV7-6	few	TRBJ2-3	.	TGTGCCAGCAGTTTTCAGGGTTCCAAAATTATAGATACGCAGTATTTT	CASSFQGSKIIDTQYF
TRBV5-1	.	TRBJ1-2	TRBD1	TGCGCCAGCAGCGTGACAGGGGAAGGGTATGGCTACACCTTC	CASSVTGEGYGYTF
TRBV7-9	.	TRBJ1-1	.	TGTGCCAGCAGCCGGTCTCAAGGGGCAGGGGCCACTGAAGCTTTCTTT	CASSRSQGAGATEAFF
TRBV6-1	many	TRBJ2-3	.	TGTGCCAGCATCCGGACTAGCACAGATACGCAGTATTTT	CASIRTSTDTQYF
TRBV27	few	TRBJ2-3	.	TGTGCCAGCAGTTTTGGGGGGTTCACAGATACGCAGTATTTT	CASSFGGFTDTQYF
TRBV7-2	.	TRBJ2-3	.	TGTGCCAGCAGCTTCATGAGGGATACGCAGTATTTT	CASSFMRDTQYF
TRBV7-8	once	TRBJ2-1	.	TGTGCCAGCAGCTCGCAGGGCCACAGGGTAAAGGACTTC	CASSSQGHRVKDF
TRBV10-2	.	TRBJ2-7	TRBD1	TGCGCCAGCCTCCGGGACAGGGTCGACTACGAGCAGTACTTC	CASLRDRVDYEQYF
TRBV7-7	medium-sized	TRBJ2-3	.	TGTGCTAGCAGCTTAGGTTCCGGCGAGACAGATACGCAGTATTTT	CASSLGSGETDTQYF
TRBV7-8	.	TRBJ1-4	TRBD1	TGTGCCAGCAGCTTAGGGACAGGCTTATATGAAAAACTGTTTTTT	CASSLGTGLYEKLFF